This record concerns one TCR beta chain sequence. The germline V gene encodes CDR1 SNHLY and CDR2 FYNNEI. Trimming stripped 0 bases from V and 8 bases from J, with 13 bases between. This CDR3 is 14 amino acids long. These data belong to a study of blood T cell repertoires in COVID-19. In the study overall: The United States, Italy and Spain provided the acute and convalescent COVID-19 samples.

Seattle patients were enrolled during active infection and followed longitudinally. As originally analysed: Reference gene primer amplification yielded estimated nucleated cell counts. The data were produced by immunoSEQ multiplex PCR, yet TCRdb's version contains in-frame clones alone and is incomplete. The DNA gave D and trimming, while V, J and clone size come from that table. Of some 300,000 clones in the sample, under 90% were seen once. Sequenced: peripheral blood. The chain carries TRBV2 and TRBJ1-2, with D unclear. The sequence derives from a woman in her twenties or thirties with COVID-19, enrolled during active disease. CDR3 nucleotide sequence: TGTGCCAGCAGTGAAGCTAGTACGGCTAGGGGCTACACCTTC. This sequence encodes CASSEASTARGYTF.